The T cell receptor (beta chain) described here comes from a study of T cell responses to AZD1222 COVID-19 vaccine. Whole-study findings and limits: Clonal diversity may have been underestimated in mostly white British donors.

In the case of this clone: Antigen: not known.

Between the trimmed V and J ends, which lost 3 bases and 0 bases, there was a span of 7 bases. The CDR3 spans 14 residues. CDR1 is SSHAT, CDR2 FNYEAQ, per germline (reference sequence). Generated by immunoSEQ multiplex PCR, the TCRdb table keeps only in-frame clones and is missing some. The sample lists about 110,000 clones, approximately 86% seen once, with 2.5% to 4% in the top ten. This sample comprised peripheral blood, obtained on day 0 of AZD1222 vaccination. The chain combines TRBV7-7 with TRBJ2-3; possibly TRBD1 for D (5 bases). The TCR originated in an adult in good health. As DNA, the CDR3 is TGTGCCAGCAGCTTGGGGCACAGCACAGATACGCAGTATTTT. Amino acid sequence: CASSLGHSTDTQYF.